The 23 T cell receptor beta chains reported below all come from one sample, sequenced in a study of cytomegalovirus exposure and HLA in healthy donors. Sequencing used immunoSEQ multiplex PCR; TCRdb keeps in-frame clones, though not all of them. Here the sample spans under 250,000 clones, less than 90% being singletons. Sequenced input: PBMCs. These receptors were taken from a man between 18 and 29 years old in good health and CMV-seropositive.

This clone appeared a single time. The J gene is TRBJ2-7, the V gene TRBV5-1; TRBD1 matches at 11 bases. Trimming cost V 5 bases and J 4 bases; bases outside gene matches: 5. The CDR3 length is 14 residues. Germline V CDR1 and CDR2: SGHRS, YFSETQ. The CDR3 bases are TGCGCCAGCAGGATTGGGACAGGGGGTTACGAGCAGTACTTC. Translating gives CASRIGTGGYEQYF.

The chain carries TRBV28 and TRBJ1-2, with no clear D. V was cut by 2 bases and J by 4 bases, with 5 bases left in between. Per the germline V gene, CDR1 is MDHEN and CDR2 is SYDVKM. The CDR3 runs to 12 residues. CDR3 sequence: CASSLQPYGYTF. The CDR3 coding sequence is TGTGCCAGCAGTTTACAGCCCTATGGCTACACCTTC.

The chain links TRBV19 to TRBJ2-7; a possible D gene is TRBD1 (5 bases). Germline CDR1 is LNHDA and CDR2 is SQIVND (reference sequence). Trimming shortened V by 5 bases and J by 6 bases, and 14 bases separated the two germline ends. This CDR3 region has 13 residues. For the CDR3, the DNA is TGTGCCAGTAGTCGGGTAATGGGGCTCGAGCAGTACTTC. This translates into CASSRVMGLEQYF.

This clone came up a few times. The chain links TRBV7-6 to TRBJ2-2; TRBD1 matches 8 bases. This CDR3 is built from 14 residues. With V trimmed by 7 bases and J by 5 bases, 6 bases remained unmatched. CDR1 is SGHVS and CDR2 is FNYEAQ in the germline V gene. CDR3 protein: CASNPGQATGELFF. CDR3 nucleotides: TGTGCCAGCAACCCGGGACAGGCAACCGGGGAGCTGTTTTTT.

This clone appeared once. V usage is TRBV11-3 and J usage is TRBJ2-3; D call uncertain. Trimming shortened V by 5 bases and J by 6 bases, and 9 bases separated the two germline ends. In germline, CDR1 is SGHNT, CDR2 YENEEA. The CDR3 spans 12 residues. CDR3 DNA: TGTGCCAGCAGCAGTTCGAAGGATACGCAGTATTTT. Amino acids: CASSSSKDTQYF.

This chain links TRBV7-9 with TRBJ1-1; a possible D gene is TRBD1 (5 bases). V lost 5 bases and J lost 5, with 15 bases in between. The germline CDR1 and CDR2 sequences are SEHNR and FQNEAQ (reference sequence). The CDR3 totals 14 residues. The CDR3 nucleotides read TGTGCCAGCAGCCCCGACCTAGAGGGGACTGAAGCTTTCTTT. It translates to CASSPDLEGTEAFF.

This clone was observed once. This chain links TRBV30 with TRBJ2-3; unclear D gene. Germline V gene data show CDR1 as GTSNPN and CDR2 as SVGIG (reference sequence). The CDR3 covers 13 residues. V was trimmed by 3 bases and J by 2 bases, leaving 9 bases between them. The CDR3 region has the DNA TGTGCCTGGAGCCGAGTCACCACAGATACGCAGTATTTT. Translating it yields CAWSRVTTDTQYF.

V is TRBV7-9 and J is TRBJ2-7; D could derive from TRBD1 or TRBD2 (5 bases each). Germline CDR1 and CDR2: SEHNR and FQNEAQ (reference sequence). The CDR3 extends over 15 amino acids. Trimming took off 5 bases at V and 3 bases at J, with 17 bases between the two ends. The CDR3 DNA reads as TGTGCCAGCAGCCCTCGAGGGGAATCAGACTACGAGCAGTACTTC. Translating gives CASSPRGESDYEQYF.

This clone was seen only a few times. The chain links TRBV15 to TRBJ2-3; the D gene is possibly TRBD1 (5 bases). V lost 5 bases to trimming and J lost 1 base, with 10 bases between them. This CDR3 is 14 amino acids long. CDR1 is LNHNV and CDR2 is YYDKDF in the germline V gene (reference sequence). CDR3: CATSGIQGTDTQYF. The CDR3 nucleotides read TGTGCCACCAGCGGAATACAGGGCACAGATACGCAGTATTTT. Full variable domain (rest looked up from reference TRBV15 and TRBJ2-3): DAMVIQNPRYQVTQFGKPVTLSCSQTLNHNVMYWYQQKSSQAPKLLFHYYDKDFNNEADTPDNFQSRRPNTSFCFLDIRSPGLGDTAMYLCATSGIQGTDTQYFGPGTRLTVL.

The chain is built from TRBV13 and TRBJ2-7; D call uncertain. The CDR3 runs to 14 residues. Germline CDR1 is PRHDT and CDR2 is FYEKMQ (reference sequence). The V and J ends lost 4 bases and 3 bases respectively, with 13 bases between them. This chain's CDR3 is CASSYRLGFYEQYF. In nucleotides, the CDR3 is TGTGCCAGCAGCTACCGGTTGGGGTTCTACGAGCAGTACTTC.

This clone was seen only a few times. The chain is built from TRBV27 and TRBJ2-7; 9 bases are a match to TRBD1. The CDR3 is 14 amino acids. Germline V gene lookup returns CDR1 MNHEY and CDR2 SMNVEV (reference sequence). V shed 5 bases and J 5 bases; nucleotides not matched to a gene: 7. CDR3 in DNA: TGTGCCAGCAGTCCCCGGGACAGGGCCAACGAGCAGTACTTC. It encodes CASSPRDRANEQYF.

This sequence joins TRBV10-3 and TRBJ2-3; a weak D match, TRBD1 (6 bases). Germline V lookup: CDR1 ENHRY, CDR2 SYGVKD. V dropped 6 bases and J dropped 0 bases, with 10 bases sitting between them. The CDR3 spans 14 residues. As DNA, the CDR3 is TGTGCCATCAGCAGGACAGATAGCACAGATACGCAGTATTTT. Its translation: CAISRTDSTDTQYF.

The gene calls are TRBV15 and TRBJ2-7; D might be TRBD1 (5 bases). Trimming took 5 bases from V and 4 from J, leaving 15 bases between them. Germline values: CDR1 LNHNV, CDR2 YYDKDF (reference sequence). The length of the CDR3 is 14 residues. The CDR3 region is CATSWGRATYEQYF. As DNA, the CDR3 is TGTGCCACCAGCTGGGGCAGGGCCACTTACGAGCAGTACTTC.

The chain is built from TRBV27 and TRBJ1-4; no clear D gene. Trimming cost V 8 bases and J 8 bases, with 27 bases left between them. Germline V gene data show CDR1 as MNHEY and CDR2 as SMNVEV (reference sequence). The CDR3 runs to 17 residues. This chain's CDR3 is CASGSLALGYPMEKLFF. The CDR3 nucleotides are TGTGCCAGCGGGAGTTTAGCTTTAGGTTACCCTATGGAAAAACTGTTTTTT.

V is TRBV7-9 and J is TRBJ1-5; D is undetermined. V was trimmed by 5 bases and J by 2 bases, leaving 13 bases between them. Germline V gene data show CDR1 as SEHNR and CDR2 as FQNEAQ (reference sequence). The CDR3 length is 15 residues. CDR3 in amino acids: CASSLNSGGNQPQHF. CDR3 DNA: TGTGCCAGCAGCCTTAACTCGGGTGGCAATCAGCCCCAGCATTTT. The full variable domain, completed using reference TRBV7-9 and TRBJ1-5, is DTGVSQNPRHKITKRGQNVTFRCDPISEHNRLYWYRQTLGQGPEFLTYFQNEAQLEKSRLLSDRFSAERPKGSFSTLEIQRTEQGDSAMYLCASSLNSGGNQPQHFGDGTRLSIL.

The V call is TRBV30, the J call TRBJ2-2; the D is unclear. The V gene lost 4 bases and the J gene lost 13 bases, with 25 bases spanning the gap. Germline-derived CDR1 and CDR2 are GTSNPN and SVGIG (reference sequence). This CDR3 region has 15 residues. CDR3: CAWTPSGILQPWLFF. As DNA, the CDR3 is TGTGCCTGGACTCCTAGTGGGATTCTCCAGCCCTGGCTGTTTTTT.

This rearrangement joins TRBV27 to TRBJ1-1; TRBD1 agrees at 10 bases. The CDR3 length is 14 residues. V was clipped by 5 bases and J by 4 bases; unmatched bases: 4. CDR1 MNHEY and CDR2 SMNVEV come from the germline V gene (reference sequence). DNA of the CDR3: TGTGCCAGCAGTAAGACAGGGGGCCTCACTGAAGCTTTCTTT. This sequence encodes CASSKTGGLTEAFF.

CDR3: CAISDGDQPQHF. DNA of the CDR3: TGTGCCATCAGTGACGGGGATCAGCCCCAGCATTTT. The chain recombines TRBV10-3 with TRBJ1-5; D unresolved. The CDR3 spans 12 residues. Germline V gives CDR1 ENHRY, CDR2 SYGVKD. Between the trimmed V and J ends, which lost 3 bases and 5 bases, there was a span of 5 bases.

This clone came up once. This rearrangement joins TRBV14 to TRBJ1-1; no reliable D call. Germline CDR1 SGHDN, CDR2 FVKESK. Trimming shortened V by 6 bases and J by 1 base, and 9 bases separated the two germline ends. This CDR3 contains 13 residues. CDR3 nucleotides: TGTGCCAGCAGACGGCTTACGAACACTGAAGCTTTCTTT. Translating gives CASRRLTNTEAFF. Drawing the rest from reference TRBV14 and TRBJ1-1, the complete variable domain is EAGVTQFPSHSVIEKGQTVTLRCDPISGHDNLYWYRRVMGKEIKFLLHFVKESKQDESGMPNNRFLAERTGGTYSTLKVQPAELEDSGVYFCASRRLTNTEAFFGQGTRLTVV.

The CDR3 region is CASSDSWDKGLDGYTF. The CDR3, as DNA: TGCGCCAGCAGTGACTCCTGGGACAAGGGACTCGATGGCTACACCTTC. The rearrangement links TRBV10-1 to TRBJ1-2, with a weak D call TRBD1 (6 bases). This CDR3 region has 16 residues. Germline lookup yields CDR1 WNHNN and CDR2 SYGVQD (reference sequence). V lost 3 bases and J lost 6, with 20 bases in between.

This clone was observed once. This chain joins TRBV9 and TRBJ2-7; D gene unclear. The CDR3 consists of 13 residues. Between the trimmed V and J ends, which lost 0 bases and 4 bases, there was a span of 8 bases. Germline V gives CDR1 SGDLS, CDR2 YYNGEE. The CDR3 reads CASSVGGPYEQYF. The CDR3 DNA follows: TGTGCCAGCAGCGTAGGTGGCCCTTACGAGCAGTACTTC.

CDR3 nucleotides: TGCAGCGTTGGGGGGAGGGCCCACAATGAGCAGTTCTTC. It translates to CSVGGRAHNEQFF. V is TRBV29-1 and J is TRBJ2-1, with 7 bases lining up with TRBD2. CDR1 and CDR2 from the germline V gene are SQVTM and ANQGSEA. The V segment lost 4 bases and the J segment 5 bases; nucleotides outside the gene matches: 5. CDR3 length: 13 residues.

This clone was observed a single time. CDR3 nucleotides: TGTGCCAGCAGCAGGGACGATACCTACGAGCAGTACTTC. Encoded protein: CASSRDDTYEQYF. V gene TRBV6-1 combines with J gene TRBJ2-7; TRBD1 or TRBD2 may be the D gene (5 bases each). The V end lost 6 bases, the J end lost 2 bases, and 11 bases lay between the germline ends. Looked up from germline, CDR1 is MNHNS and CDR2 is SASEGT. This CDR3 is built from 13 residues.